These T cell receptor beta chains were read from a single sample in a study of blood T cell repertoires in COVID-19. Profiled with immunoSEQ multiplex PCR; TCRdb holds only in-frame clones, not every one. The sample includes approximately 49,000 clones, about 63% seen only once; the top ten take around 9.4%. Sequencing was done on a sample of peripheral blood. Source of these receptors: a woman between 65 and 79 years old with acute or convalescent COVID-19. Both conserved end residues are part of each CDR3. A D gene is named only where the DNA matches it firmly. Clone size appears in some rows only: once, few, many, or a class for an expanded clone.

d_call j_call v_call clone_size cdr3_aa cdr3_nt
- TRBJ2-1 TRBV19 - CASRRDFSPDNEQFF TGTGCCAGCCGGAGGGACTTCAGTCCTGACAATGAGCAGTTCTTC
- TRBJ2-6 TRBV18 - CASSPGNDVLTF TGTGCCAGCTCACCCGGGAACGACGTCCTGACTTTC
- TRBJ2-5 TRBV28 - CASSFSDWGTDQYF TGTGCCAGCAGTTTCTCGGACTGGGGTACGGACCAGTACTTC
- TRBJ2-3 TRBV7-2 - CASSFRLGGAITDTQYF TGTGCCAGCAGCTTCCGCTTAGGGGGGGCGATCACAGATACGCAGTATTTT
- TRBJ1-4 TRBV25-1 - CASSETRRTTNEKLFF TGTGCCAGCAGTGAAACCAGGAGGACAACTAATGAAAAACTGTTTTTT
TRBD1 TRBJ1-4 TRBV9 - CASSARDRRNEKLFF TGTGCCAGCAGCGCAAGGGACAGAAGAAATGAAAAACTGTTTTTT
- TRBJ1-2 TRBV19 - CASSSQGFASIYGYTF TGTGCCAGTAGTAGCCAGGGGTTCGCCTCAATCTATGGCTACACCTTC
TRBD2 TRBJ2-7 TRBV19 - CASSEDLAAGQYF TGTGCCAGTAGTGAAGACCTAGCGGCCGGGCAGTACTTC
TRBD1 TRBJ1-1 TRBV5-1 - CASSQQGGTEAFF TGCGCCAGCAGCCAGCAGGGGGGCACTGAAGCTTTCTTT
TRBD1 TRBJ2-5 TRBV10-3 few CATRQGATQETQYF TGTGCCACTAGACAGGGGGCGACCCAAGAGACCCAGTACTTC
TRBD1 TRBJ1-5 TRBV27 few CASSLRGQGAQHF TGTGCCAGCAGTTTAAGGGGACAGGGAGCCCAGCATTTT
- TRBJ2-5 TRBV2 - CASHSAYREGTQYF TGTGCCAGCCATTCCGCTTACAGGGAGGGGACCCAGTACTTC
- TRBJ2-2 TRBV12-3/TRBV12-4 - CASSFLSGELFF TGTGCCAGCAGCTTTCTCAGTGGGGAGCTGTTTTTT
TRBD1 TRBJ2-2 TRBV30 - CAWNRRGLFAGELFF TGTGCCTGGAATCGTAGGGGGCTTTTCGCCGGGGAGCTGTTTTTT
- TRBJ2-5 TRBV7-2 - CASSFFRGSQETQYF TGTGCCAGCAGCTTTTTCCGGGGGAGTCAAGAGACCCAGTACTTC
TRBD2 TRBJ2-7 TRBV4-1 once CASSQDSTGTSGGLYEQYF TGCGCCAGCAGCCAAGACTCCACCGGGACTAGCGGGGGACTCTACGAGCAGTACTTC
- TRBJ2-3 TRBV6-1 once CASSEGTLTDTQYF TGTGCCAGCAGTGAAGGGACTTTAACAGATACGCAGTATTTT
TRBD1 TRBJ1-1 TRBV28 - CASSRGPGTGNTEAFF TGTGCCAGCAGCCGGGGGCCCGGGACAGGGAACACTGAAGCTTTCTTT
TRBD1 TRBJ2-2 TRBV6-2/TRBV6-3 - CASSWTGNTGELFF TGTGCCAGCAGTTGGACAGGGAACACCGGGGAGCTGTTTTTT
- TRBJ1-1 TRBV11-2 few CASSLAQVSWAFF TGTGCCAGCAGCTTAGCTCAGGTATCCTGGGCTTTCTTT
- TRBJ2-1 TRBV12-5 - CASGDTRTTYNEQFF TGTGCTAGTGGGGACACTCGAACCACCTACAATGAGCAGTTCTTC
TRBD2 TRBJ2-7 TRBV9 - CASSPHSGSSYEQYF TGTGCCAGCAGCCCTCATAGCGGGAGCTCCTACGAGCAGTACTTC
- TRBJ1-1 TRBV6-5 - CASSYSTGTEAFF TGTGCCAGCAGTTACTCAACGGGAACTGAAGCTTTCTTT
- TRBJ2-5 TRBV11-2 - CASSLQVETQYF TGTGCCAGCAGCTTACAGGTGGAGACCCAGTACTTC
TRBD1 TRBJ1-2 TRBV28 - CASRPGQNYGYTF TGTGCCAGCAGACCGGGACAGAACTATGGCTACACCTTC
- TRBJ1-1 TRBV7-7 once CASSLEEHTEAFF TGTGCTAGCAGCTTGGAGGAGCACACTGAAGCTTTCTTT
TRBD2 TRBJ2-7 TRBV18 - CASSPSSGSEQYF TGTGCCAGCTCACCCTCTAGCGGGAGCGAGCAGTACTTC
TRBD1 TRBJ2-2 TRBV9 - CASSPLGTASNTGELFF TGTGCCAGCAGCCCATTGGGGACAGCATCGAACACCGGGGAGCTGTTTTTT
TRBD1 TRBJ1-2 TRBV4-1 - CASSQLGTGGNYGYTF TGCGCCAGCAGCCAACTTGGGACAGGCGGAAACTATGGCTACACCTTC
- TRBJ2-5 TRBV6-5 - CASIRERAQETQYF TGTGCCAGCATCCGCGAGCGGGCCCAAGAGACCCAGTACTTC
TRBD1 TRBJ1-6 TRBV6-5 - CASSYTNRGESPLHF TGTGCCAGCAGTTACACTAACAGGGGTGAGTCACCCCTCCACTTT
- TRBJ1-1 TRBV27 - CASSLSADTANTEAFF TGTGCCAGCAGTTTATCCGCTGACACCGCGAACACTGAAGCTTTCTTT
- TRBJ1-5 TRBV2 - CASSEGRGSNQPQHF TGTGCCAGCAGTGAAGGCAGGGGTAGCAATCAGCCCCAGCATTTT
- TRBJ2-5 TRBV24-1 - CATSDFGQGGETQYF TGTGCCACCAGTGATTTCGGGCAGGGAGGCGAGACCCAGTACTTC
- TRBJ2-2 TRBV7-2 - CASSLVVRDGELFF TGTGCCAGCAGCTTAGTAGTGCGCGACGGGGAGCTGTTTTTT
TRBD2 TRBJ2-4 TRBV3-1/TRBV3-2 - CASSLAGAKNIQYF TGTGCCAGCAGCCTAGCGGGAGCCAAAAACATTCAGTACTTC
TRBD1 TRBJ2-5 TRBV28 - CASSPSTGVSGETQYF TGTGCCAGCAGTCCCTCGACAGGGGTATCGGGAGAGACCCAGTACTTC
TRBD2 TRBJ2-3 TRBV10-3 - CAIASGGDTDTQYF TGTGCCATAGCTAGCGGGGGTGACACAGATACGCAGTATTTT
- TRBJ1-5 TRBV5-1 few CASSLEGLQPQHF TGCGCCAGCAGCTTGGAGGGGCTGCAGCCCCAGCATTTT
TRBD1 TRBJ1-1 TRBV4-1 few CASSQGQGGNTEAFF TGCGCCAGCAGCCAAGGACAGGGCGGCAACACTGAAGCTTTCTTT
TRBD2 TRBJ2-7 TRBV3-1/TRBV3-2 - CASSYGLAGVQKQYF TGTGCCAGCAGCTACGGACTAGCGGGAGTCCAAAAGCAGTACTTC
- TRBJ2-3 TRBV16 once CASSQLTSPDTQYF TGTGCCAGCAGCCAACTTACTAGCCCAGATACGCAGTATTTT
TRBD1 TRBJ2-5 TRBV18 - CASSPGRQGREETQYF TGTGCCAGCTCACCAGGGAGACAGGGAAGGGAAGAGACCCAGTACTTC
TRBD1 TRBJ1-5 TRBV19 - CASRWTGGNQPQHF TGTGCCAGTAGATGGACAGGGGGAAATCAGCCCCAGCATTTT
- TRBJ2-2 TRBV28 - CASSFLDKNTGELFF TGTGCCAGCAGTTTTCTTGACAAGAACACCGGGGAGCTGTTTTTT
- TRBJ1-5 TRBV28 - CASNGGHQPQHF TGTGCCAGCAATGGGGGCCATCAGCCCCAGCATTTT
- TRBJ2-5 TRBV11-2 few CASSLVAETQYF TGTGCCAGCAGCTTAGTAGCTGAGACCCAGTACTTC
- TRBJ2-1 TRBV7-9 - CASSSGLYNEQFF TGTGCCAGCAGCTCGGGACTTTACAATGAGCAGTTCTTC
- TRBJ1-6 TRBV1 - CTSSQDCGFFGQGAGEDSPLHF -
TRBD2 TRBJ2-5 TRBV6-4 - CASSPSGRREETQYF TGTGCCAGCAGTCCTAGCGGGAGGAGAGAAGAGACCCAGTACTTC
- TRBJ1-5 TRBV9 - CASSPGALGNQPQHF TGTGCCAGCAGCCCCGGTGCCCTAGGCAATCAGCCCCAGCATTTT